A selection of T cell receptor beta chains follows, all from one sample in a study of vaccination effects on CD4 cells after COVID-19. The protocol was immunoSEQ multiplex PCR, while the TCRdb copy is restricted to in-frame clones and leaves out a portion. The top ten hold approximately 24% of the sample, which has roughly 21,000 clones, about 69% seen once. Antigens for these TCRs are unknown. The sample was CD4+ T cells from PBMCs cultured with HCoV-NL63 spike peptides, taken before COVID-19 vaccination. The receptors derive from a human donor who received a COVID-19 vaccine. The CDR3 runs from the conserved cysteine through the conserved F or W. A D gene is named only where the DNA matches it firmly. The size of a clone is reported for some rows only, either as once, few or many, or as a class for expanded clones.

D	V	J	size	length	CDR3	DNA
TRBD1	TRBV18	TRBJ2-1	-	16	CASSLMGQGSYNEQFF	TGTGCCAGCTCACTGATGGGACAGGGCTCATACAATGAGCAGTTCTTC
TRBD2	TRBV4-2	TRBJ2-2	-	17	CASSQDSASGGAGELFF	TGTGCCAGCAGCCAAGATTCGGCTAGCGGGGGGGCCGGGGAGCTGTTTTTT
TRBD1	TRBV5-8	TRBJ2-7	-	13	CASSRGGDGEQYF	TGTGCCAGCAGCCGAGGGGGCGACGGAGAGCAGTACTTC
-	TRBV21-1	TRBJ1-3	-	17	CASSKRYRGRPGNTIYF	TGTGCCAGCAGCAAACGGTACAGGGGGCGCCCTGGAAACACCATATATTTT
-	TRBV19	TRBJ1-2	-	15	CASSMNRGNGYGYTF	TGTGCCAGTAGTATGAATAGGGGCAACGGCTATGGCTACACCTTC
-	TRBV3-1/TRBV3-2	TRBJ2-5	-	18	CASSQDPSRYRVGETQYF	TGTGCCAGCAGCCAAGATCCATCTAGGTACAGGGTGGGGGAGACCCAGTACTTC
-	TRBV25-1	TRBJ2-4	-	15	CASSESGFGKNIQYF	TGTGCCAGCAGTGAATCAGGGTTCGGCAAAAACATTCAGTACTTC
-	TRBV12-3/TRBV12-4	TRBJ2-5	once	13	CASSSTGTETQYF	TGTGCCAGCAGTTCGACAGGTACCGAGACCCAGTACTTC
TRBD1	TRBV2	TRBJ1-2	-	12	CARGQGNYGYTF	TGTGCCAGGGGACAGGGTAACTATGGCTACACCTTC
TRBD2	TRBV5-6	TRBJ2-7	-	14	CASSLEREYGEQYF	TGTGCCAGCAGCTTGGAGCGGGAGTATGGGGAGCAGTACTTC
-	TRBV6-6	TRBJ2-5	-	13	CASSYYHAETQYF	TGTGCCAGCAGTTACTACCACGCGGAGACCCAGTACTTC
-	TRBV3-1/TRBV3-2	TRBJ2-4	-	12	CASSHQRGFQYF	TGTGCCAGCAGCCACCAAAGGGGGTTTCAGTACTTC
-	TRBV10-3	TRBJ1-6	few	13	CAIRQGGNSPLHF	TGTGCCATCAGGCAGGGAGGTAATTCACCCCTCCACTTT
-	TRBV4-3	TRBJ2-1	few	16	CASSQGVGGAYNEQFF	TGCGCCAGCAGCCAAGGGGTTGGCGGGGCGTACAATGAGCAGTTCTTC
-	TRBV6-5	TRBJ1-5	-	13	CASSYDTNQPQHF	TGTGCCAGCAGTTACGACACCAATCAGCCCCAGCATTTT
TRBD2	TRBV28	TRBJ2-7	-	14	CASSRLAGLNEQYF	TGTGCCAGCAGCAGACTAGCTGGCCTCAACGAGCAGTACTTC
-	TRBV28	TRBJ2-2	-	16	CASSSNRRGDTGELFF	TGTGCCAGCAGTTCCAACAGGCGGGGTGACACCGGGGAGCTGTTTTTT